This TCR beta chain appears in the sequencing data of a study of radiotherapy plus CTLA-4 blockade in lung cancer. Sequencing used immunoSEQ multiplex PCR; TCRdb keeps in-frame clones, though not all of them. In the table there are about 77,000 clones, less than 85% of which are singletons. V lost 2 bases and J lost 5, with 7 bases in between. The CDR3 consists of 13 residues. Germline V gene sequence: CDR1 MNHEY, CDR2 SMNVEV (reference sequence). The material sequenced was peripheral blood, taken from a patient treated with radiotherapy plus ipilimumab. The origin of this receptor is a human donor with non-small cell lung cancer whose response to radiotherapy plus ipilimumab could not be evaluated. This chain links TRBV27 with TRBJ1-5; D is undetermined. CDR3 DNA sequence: TGTGCCAGCAGTTTAGCGTTTCATCAGCCCCAGCATTTT. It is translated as CASSLAFHQPQHF.